This paragraph covers one TCR beta chain sequence. The data belong to a study of CD8 T cells in Susac syndrome. Random hexamers served to reverse transcribe roughly 0.5 to 1 ug RNA. One entry per CDR3 protein, called by TCRdb with MiXCR from the immunoSEQ multiplex PCR reads. The table shows more than 70,000 distinct CDR3 sequences, with about 93% occurring only once. V was trimmed by 1 base and J by 9 bases, leaving 10 bases between them. The germline V gene encodes CDR1 GTSNPN and CDR2 SVGIG (reference sequence). The CDR3 extends over 12 amino acids. The study sequenced TCR beta in blood CD8+ and CD4+ T cells. FACS was used to enrich TEMRA cells, whereas the CD8+ and CD4+ T cells were obtained by negative isolation.

This receptor was taken from a human donor in good health. The V and J genes are TRBV30 and TRBJ2-1; D unclear. Sequencing input: CD8+ T cells from PBMCs. Written as DNA, the CDR3 is TGTGCCTGGAGTGACGCCAGTCTTGAGCAGTTCTTC. It specifies CAWSDASLEQFF.